This TCR beta chain comes out of a study of CD8 T cells in Susac syndrome. Background on the study: Treatment status at blood draw for the Susac syndrome patients was therapy-naive, corticosteroids, or intravenous immunoglobulin alone.

Reverse transcription used roughly 0.45 to 1 ug RNA and random hexamers. From the immunoSEQ multiplex PCR reads, TCRdb called clonotypes with MiXCR, one entry per CDR3 protein. The data hold 170,000 or so distinct CDR3 sequences, with around 96% observed a single time. Germline V gene lookup returns CDR1 DFQATT and CDR2 SNEGSKA (reference sequence). Trimming cost V 3 bases and J 7 bases; bases outside gene matches: 5. There are 13 residues in the CDR3. The chain couples TRBV20-1 to TRBJ2-7; 11 bases line up with TRBD2. Material for sequencing was CD4+ T cells from PBMCs. The source of this sequence is a human donor with Susac syndrome. This CDR3 is CSARGSGRGEQYF. The DNA of the CDR3 is TGCAGTGCTAGGGGTAGCGGGAGGGGGGAGCAGTACTTC.